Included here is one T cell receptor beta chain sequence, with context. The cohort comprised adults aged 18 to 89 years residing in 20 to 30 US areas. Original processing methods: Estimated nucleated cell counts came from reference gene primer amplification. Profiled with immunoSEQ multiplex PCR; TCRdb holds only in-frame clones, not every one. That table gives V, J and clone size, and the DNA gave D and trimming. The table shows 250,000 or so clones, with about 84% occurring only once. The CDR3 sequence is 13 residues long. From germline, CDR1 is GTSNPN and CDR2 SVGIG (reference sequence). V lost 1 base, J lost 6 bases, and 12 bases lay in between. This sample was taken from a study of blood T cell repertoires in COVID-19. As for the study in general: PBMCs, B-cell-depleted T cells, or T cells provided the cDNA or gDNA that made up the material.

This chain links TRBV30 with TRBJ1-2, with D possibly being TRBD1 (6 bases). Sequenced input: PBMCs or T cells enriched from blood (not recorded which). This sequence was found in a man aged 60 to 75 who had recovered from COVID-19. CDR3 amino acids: CAWSGDRYHGYTF. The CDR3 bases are TGTGCCTGGAGTGGCGACAGGTACCATGGCTACACCTTC.